Listed below are T cell receptor beta chains from one sample, sequenced in a study of shared clonotypes between healthy human individuals. Profiled with immunoSEQ multiplex PCR; TCRdb holds only in-frame clones, not every one. The sample records roughly 450,000 clones, 70% to 80% being singletons. The source material was PBMCs. These receptors came from a woman in her forties in good health. Some clones in this sample may be carry-over from other donors' samples. Each CDR3 is given without its conserved first and last residue.

v_call	j_call	cdr3_aa
TRBV18	TRBJ2-7	ASSPSGSTYEQY
TRBV28	TRBJ2-2	ASMSGGGELF
TRBV7-6	TRBJ2-2	ASSDDGQSTGELF
TRBV7-6	TRBJ2-7	ASSLFLGKTYEQY
TRBV18	TRBJ2-3	ASSPYPDRRQPDTQY
TRBV11-2	.	ASSLALAGAYEQY
TRBV25-1	TRBJ2-1	ASSEYGLGGNEQF
TRBV27	TRBJ2-7	ASSPTPGQIYEQY
TRBV6-6	TRBJ1-5	ASSYGGAVQPQH
TRBV7-8	TRBJ2-1	ASSSGTGNNEQF
TRBV5-4	TRBJ2-2	ASSLPLAGPNTGELF
TRBV5-5	TRBJ2-2	ASSLFRDGSTGELF
TRBV25-1	TRBJ2-2	ASSPVGGLASPGELF
TRBV6-5	TRBJ2-3	ASRLPGADTQY
TRBV5-1	TRBJ1-1	ASSSGTMNTEAF
TRBV19	TRBJ2-2	ASSLGRGHAGELF
TRBV7-9	TRBJ2-7	ASSLTDGYGQY
TRBV6-1	TRBJ2-5	ASNPGAVFQETQY
TRBV19	TRBJ2-2	ASSTDGTNTGELF
TRBV20-1	TRBJ2-3	SARVADTQY
TRBV18	TRBJ1-3	ASSPFTDPGNTIY
TRBV5-6	TRBJ1-1	ASSYLTAVTEAF
TRBV11-2	TRBJ2-7	ASSLEAPYSYEQY
TRBV5-1	TRBJ1-1	ASSLDMNTEAF
TRBV6-6	TRBJ1-5	ASIRATGYNQPQH
TRBV5-5	TRBJ2-7	ASSPGGWGYEQY
TRBV5-4	TRBJ2-2	ASSPDLQGANTGELF
TRBV4-3	TRBJ1-5	ASSQDSGSNQPQH
TRBV27	TRBJ2-7	ASSFKISTSGTYEQY
TRBV28	TRBJ2-3	ASSSPGLAMAADTQY
TRBV30	TRBJ2-3	AWSEGVGTDTQY
TRBV19	TRBJ2-3	ASSMIAAADTQY
TRBV5-1	TRBJ2-7	ASSLQGTYEQY
TRBV5-1	TRBJ2-7	ASSSGLANDEQY
TRBV29-1	TRBJ2-1	SVGRGGSSYNEQF
TRBV6-6	TRBJ2-1	ASMDREYNEQF
TRBV28	TRBJ2-1	ASTGPYNEQF
TRBV10-1	TRBJ2-3	ASSPRPLAAGGTQY
TRBV13	TRBJ2-1	ASSPKTGTYYNEQF
TRBV4-1	TRBJ2-2	ASSQFANTGELF
TRBV28	TRBJ2-3	ASSLEWEDTQY
TRBV5-6	TRBJ1-1	ASSLEGNTEAF
TRBV15	TRBJ1-5	ATSRDERARSNQPQH